This TCR beta chain was obtained from a study of T cell repertoires and HLA-DP antigens. Comments on this clone: Its antigen is not known.

Clones were sequenced by immunoSEQ multiplex PCR, and TCRdb holds only the in-frame ones, with some missing. The sample carries about 110,000 clones, almost 95% recorded once. CDR1 and CDR2 from the germline V gene are SGHKS and YYEKEE (reference sequence). This CDR3 is built from 16 residues. The V gene end was trimmed by 5 bases and the J gene end by 5 bases; junction bases not matched to a gene: 10. The sample taken for sequencing was CD4+ T cells from PBMCs. V and J are TRBV5-5 and TRBJ1-6, with 7 bases lining up with TRBD1. This TCR came from a woman aged 18-29 years in good health and CMV-seronegative. The CDR3 DNA reads TGTGCCAGCAGATCCGTACAGGGGAATGATAATTCACCCCTCCACTTT. Residues: CASRSVQGNDNSPLHF.